The rows below give T cell receptor beta chains drawn from one sample of a study of T-cell memory formation after mild COVID-19. Each CDR3 protein gets one entry after TCRdb re-called the 5' RACE reads with MiXCR. The sample lists under 600,000 distinct CDR3 sequences; less than 25% were seen once. The sample taken for sequencing was PBMCs or a T cell subset sorted from them (not recorded which). The receptors derive from an adult woman who had mild COVID-19 (a few samples of this study predate the infection). Cell type and time point are not known. Both conserved end residues are part of each CDR3. Each record gives: clone size, V gene, J gene, D gene, CDR3 DNA, CDR3 protein. The D gene is left open where the match is weak. Part of the rows lack a size; the others show once, few, many or a class for expanded clones.

-,TRBV6-5,TRBJ1-1,-,TGTGCCAGCAGTTACTCGACTTTTAAGGATTGGGTAGGGGGGAACACTGAAGCTTTCTTT,CASSYSTFKDWVGGNTEAFF
once,TRBV2,TRBJ2-7,-,TGTGCCAGCAGTGAACAGGGTCGAGATCAGCAGTACTTC,CASSEQGRDQQYF
-,TRBV7-3,TRBJ1-1,-,TGTGCCAGCAGCCTACAGGGTGGGTTCGGTGAAGCTTTCTTT,CASSLQGGFGEAFF
few,TRBV4-3,TRBJ2-7,TRBD1,TGCGCCAGCAGGTTAAGACAGGGGGCGGACGAGCAGTACTTC,CASRLRQGADEQYF
few,TRBV20-1,TRBJ1-2,-,TGCAGTGCTAGATCTCGCGGGCAGGGAGATGGCTACACCTTC,CSARSRGQGDGYTF
many,TRBV11-2,TRBJ2-3,-,TGTGCCAGCAGCTTAGAGTCTGGACGGGGGAAAAAAGATACGCAGTATTTT,CASSLESGRGKKDTQYF
-,TRBV7-8,TRBJ2-7,-,TGTGCCAGCAGCTTAGTCCGGGAAAGCGACGAGCAGTACTTC,CASSLVRESDEQYF
-,TRBV7-8,TRBJ2-7,-,TGTGCCAGCAACCCCGGGCCTTCCTACGAGCAGTACTTC,CASNPGPSYEQYF
-,TRBV12-3/TRBV12-4,TRBJ2-1,TRBD2,TGTGCCAGCAGTCTTCGAGCGGGAGCTTACAATGAGCAGTTCTTC,CASSLRAGAYNEQFF
-,TRBV7-9,TRBJ1-5,TRBD1,TGTGCCAGCGGACAGGCGACGGATCAGCCCCAGCATTTT,CASGQATDQPQHF
few,TRBV21-1,TRBJ2-7,-,TGTGCCAGCAGCACCGGGACAGGGGGCACCGAGCAGTACTTC,CASSTGTGGTEQYF
-,TRBV15,TRBJ2-7,TRBD1,TGTGCCACCACCGGACAGGGTTCGGGCTACGAGCAGTACTTC,CATTGQGSGYEQYF
-,TRBV5-1,TRBJ2-7,-,TGCGCCAGCAGTTTTGAGGACGAGCAGTACTTC,CASSFEDEQYF
few,TRBV5-5,TRBJ2-3,TRBD2,TGTGCCAGCAGCCGTCGGGGGGGGGCAGATACGCAGTATTTT,CASSRRGGADTQYF
few,TRBV6-2/TRBV6-3,TRBJ1-1,TRBD1,TGTGCCAGCAGTCCGGGACAGAGATGGACTGAAGCTTTCTTT,CASSPGQRWTEAFF
-,TRBV7-3,TRBJ2-3,TRBD2,TGTGCCAGCAGCTTAACGGGACTAGTGAGGGATACGCAGTATTTT,CASSLTGLVRDTQYF
-,TRBV7-9,TRBJ2-1,-,TGTGCCAGCAGCTGGAGCGCCTCCAATGAGCAGTTCTTC,CASSWSASNEQFF
few,TRBV11-2,TRBJ2-2,TRBD1,TGTGCCAGCAGCTCAACAGGGGGCGCTTCCGGGGAGCTGTTTTTT,CASSSTGGASGELFF
few,TRBV6-2/TRBV6-3,TRBJ1-1,TRBD1,TGTGCCAGCAGAACCGGGACAGGCCGAAACACTGAAGCTTTCTTT,CASRTGTGRNTEAFF
few,TRBV7-6,TRBJ2-4,-,TGTGCCAGCAGTCGGGGGGCCAAAAACATTCAGTACTTC,CASSRGAKNIQYF
few,TRBV3-1,TRBJ2-7,-,TGTGCCAGCAGCCAAGGCGAGAGCCCCGGGGACGAGCAGTACTTC,CASSQGESPGDEQYF
few,TRBV20-1,TRBJ2-3,-,TGCAGTGCCCCCAGGGCGGCGAGCACAGATACGCAGTATTTT,CSAPRAASTDTQYF
few,TRBV12-3/TRBV12-4,TRBJ1-5,TRBD1,TGTGCCAGCAGCGTAGGGGGCAGTCAGCCCCAGCATTTT,CASSVGGSQPQHF
-,TRBV6-1,TRBJ2-7,-,TGTGCCAGCAGTCAATTCCGGGGAACCTACTACGAGCAGTACTTC,CASSQFRGTYYEQYF
-,TRBV6-2/TRBV6-3,TRBJ2-7,-,TGTGCCAGCAGTGTTTTCTTAGCCTACGAGCAGTACTTC,CASSVFLAYEQYF
few,TRBV7-2,TRBJ1-1,TRBD1,TGTGCCAGCAGGGGACAGGGGTCCACTGAAGCTTTCTTT,CASRGQGSTEAFF
few,TRBV7-9,TRBJ2-7,TRBD1,TGTGCCAGCAGCTTCTATGGGACAGGGGGATACGAGCAGTACTTC,CASSFYGTGGYEQYF